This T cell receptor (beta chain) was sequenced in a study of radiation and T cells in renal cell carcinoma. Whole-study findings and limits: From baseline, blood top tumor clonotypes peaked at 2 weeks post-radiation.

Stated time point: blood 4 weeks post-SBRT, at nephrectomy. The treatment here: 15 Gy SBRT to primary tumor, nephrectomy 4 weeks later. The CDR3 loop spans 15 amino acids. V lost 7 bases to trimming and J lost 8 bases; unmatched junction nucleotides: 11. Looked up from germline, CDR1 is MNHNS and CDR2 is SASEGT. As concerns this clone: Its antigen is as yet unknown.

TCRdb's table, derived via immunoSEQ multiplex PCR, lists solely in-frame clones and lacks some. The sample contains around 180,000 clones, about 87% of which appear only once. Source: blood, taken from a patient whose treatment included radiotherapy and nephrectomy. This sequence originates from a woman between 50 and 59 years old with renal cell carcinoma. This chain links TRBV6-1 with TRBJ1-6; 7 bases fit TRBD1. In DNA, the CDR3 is TGTGCCAGCATCGCGACAGGGAGTGGGTATTCACCCCTCCACTTT. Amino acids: CASIATGSGYSPLHF.